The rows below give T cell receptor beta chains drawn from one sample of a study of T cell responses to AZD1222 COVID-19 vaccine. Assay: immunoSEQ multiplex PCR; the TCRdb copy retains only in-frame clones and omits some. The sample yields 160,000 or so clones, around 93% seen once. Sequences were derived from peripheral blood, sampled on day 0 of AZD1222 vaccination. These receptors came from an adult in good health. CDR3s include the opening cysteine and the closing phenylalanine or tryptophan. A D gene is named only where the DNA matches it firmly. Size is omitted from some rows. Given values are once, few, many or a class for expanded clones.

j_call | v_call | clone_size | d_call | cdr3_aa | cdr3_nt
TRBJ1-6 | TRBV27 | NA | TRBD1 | CASSLGQSYSPLHF | TGTGCCAGCAGTTTGGGACAGTCTTATTCACCCCTCCACTTT
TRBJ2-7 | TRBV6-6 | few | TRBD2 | CASSRWDARTGTKEGEQYF | TGTGCCAGCAGTCGGTGGGACGCACGAACCGGGACTAAGGAGGGCGAGCAGTACTTC
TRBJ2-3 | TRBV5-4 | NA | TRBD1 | CASSSPDRGDTQYF | TGTGCCAGCAGCTCGCCGGACAGGGGGGATACGCAGTATTTT
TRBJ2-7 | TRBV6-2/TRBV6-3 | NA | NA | CASGPTRAYEQYF | TGTGCCAGCGGCCCGACTAGAGCCTACGAGCAGTACTTC
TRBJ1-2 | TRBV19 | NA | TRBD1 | CASYLTGFGYTF | TGTGCCAGTTACCTGACAGGGTTCGGCTACACCTTC
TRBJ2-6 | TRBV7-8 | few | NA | CASSLNSGANVLTF | TGTGCCAGCAGCTTGAATTCTGGGGCCAACGTCCTGACTTTC
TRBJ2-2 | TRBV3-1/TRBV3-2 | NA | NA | CASSQGLGELFF | TGTGCCAGCAGCCAAGGTCTGGGGGAGCTGTTTTTT
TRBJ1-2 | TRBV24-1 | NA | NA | CATSFGTENYGYTF | TGTGCCACCAGTTTCGGGACCGAAAACTATGGCTACACCTTC
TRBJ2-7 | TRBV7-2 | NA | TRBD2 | CASSSSGRDHYEQYF | TGTGCCAGCAGCTCTAGCGGGAGGGATCACTACGAGCAGTACTTC
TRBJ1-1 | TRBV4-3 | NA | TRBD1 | CASSQTTGPNTEAFF | TGCGCCAGCAGCCAGACGACAGGGCCCAACACTGAAGCTTTCTTT
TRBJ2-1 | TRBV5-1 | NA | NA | CASSSDIRSYNEQFF | TGCGCCAGCAGCTCCGACATTCGCTCCTACAATGAGCAGTTCTTC
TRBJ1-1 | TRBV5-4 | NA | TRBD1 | CASSPSPQGALVAFF | TGTGCCAGCAGCCCATCCCCACAGGGGGCTCTCGTAGCTTTCTTT
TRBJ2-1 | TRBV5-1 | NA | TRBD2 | CASSDPGGSYNEQFF | TGCGCCAGCAGCGACCCGGGAGGATCCTACAATGAGCAGTTCTTC
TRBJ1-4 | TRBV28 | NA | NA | CASSSGPTNEKLFF | TGTGCCAGCAGTTCGGGGCCAACTAATGAAAAACTGTTTTTT
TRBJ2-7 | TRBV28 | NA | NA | CASSLRDETGQQYF | TGTGCCAGCAGTCTCCGGGACGAAACGGGCCAGCAGTACTTC
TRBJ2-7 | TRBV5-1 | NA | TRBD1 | CASSSAGTGIYEQYF | TGCGCCAGCAGCTCAGCCGGGACAGGGATCTACGAGCAGTACTTC
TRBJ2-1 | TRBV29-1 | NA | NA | CSVEGPWGSGGSYNEQFF | TGCAGCGTTGAAGGCCCCTGGGGTAGCGGAGGCTCCTACAATGAGCAGTTCTTC
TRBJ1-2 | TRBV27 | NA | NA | CASSLLSSPSSYGYTF | TGTGCCAGCAGTTTATTGTCGTCTCCCTCTTCCTATGGCTACACCTTC
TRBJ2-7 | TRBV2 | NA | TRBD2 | CASRSGLGYEQYF | TGTGCCAGCAGGTCGGGACTAGGCTACGAGCAGTACTTC
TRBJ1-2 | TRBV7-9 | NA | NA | CASSSRPGTYNYGYTF | TGTGCCAGCAGCAGCAGACCCGGGACATACAACTATGGCTACACCTTC
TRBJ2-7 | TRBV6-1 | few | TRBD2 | CASSARGAGGGYEQYF | TGTGCCAGCAGTGCTCGAGGCGCGGGAGGGGGCTACGAGCAGTACTTC
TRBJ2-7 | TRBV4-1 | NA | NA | CASSQDYGAYEQYF | TGCGCCAGCAGCCAAGATTACGGGGCCTACGAGCAGTACTTC
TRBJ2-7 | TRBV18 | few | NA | CASSPGNYEQYF | TGTGCCAGCTCACCGGGGAACTACGAGCAGTACTTC
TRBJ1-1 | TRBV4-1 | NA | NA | CASSHMLTENTEAFF | TGCGCCAGCAGCCACATGCTGACCGAGAACACTGAAGCTTTCTTT
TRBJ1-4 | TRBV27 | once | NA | CASKAFGEKLFF | TGTGCCAGCAAGGCCTTCGGGGAAAAACTGTTTTTT
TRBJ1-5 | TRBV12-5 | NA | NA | CASIGSSNQPQHF | TGTGCTAGTATAGGGAGTAGCAATCAGCCCCAGCATTTT
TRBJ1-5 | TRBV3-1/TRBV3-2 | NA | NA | CASNSGGSNQPQHF | TGTGCCAGCAACTCTGGGGGTAGCAATCAGCCCCAGCATTTT
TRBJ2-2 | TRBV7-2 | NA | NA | CASSLNRINTGELFF | TGTGCCAGCAGCTTAAACAGGATTAACACCGGGGAGCTGTTTTTT
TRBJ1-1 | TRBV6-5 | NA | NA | CASWVNTEAFF | TGTGCCAGCTGGGTGAACACTGAAGCTTTCTTT
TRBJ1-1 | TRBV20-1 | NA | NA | CSASWEETEAFF | TGCAGTGCTAGTTGGGAGGAGACTGAAGCTTTCTTT
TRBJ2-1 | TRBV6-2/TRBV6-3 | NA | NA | CASSYVIGTPRNNEQFF | TGTGCCAGCAGTTACGTGATCGGAACCCCCAGAAACAATGAGCAGTTCTTC
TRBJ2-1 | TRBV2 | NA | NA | CATGGGQNYNEQFF | TGTGCGACCGGGGGGGGACAGAACTACAATGAGCAGTTCTTC
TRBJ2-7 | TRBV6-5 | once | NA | CASSWGFEDTKEQYF | TGTGCCAGCAGTTGGGGTTTTGAGGACACTAAAGAGCAGTACTTC
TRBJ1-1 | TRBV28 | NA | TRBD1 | CASSLRDRGLGEAFF | TGTGCCAGCAGTTTAAGGGACAGGGGCCTCGGTGAAGCTTTCTTT
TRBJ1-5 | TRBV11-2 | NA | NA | CASSLQGDQPQHF | TGTGCCAGCAGCTTACAAGGGGATCAGCCCCAGCATTTT
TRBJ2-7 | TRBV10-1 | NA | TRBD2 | CASKLLAGGYEQYF | TGCGCCAGCAAATTATTAGCGGGAGGCTACGAGCAGTACTTC
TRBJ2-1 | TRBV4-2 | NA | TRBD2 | CASSQNVGRAYNEQFF | TGTGCCAGCAGCCAAAACGTCGGGAGGGCTTATAATGAGCAGTTCTTC
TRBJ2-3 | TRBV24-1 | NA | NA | CATSDYTDTQYF | TGTGCCACCAGTGATTACACAGATACGCAGTATTTT
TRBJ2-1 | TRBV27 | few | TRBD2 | CASSSGTSGRRGGDEQFF | TGTGCCAGCAGTTCGGGGACTAGCGGGAGAAGGGGGGGCGATGAGCAGTTCTTC
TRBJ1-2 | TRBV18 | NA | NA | CASSPVNSPKGYSYTF | TGTGCCAGCTCACCAGTGAACAGCCCAAAGGGCTATAGCTACACCTTC
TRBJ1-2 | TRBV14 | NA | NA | CASSLSYDGRDYGYTF | TGTGCCAGCAGCCTCTCATACGACGGCCGGGACTATGGCTACACCTTC
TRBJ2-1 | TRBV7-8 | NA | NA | CASSSVTYNEQFF | TGTGCCAGCAGCTCAGTAACCTACAATGAGCAGTTCTTC
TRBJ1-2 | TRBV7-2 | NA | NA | CASSYPGAYGYTF | TGTGCCAGCAGCTACCCGGGAGCCTATGGCTACACCTTC
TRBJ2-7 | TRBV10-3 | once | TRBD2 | CAISERTSGSFYEQYF | TGTGCCATCAGTGAGAGGACTAGCGGGAGTTTCTACGAGCAGTACTTC
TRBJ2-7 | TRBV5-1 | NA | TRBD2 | CASSLSRLAVYEQYF | TGCGCCAGCAGCTTGTCTCGGCTAGCGGTCTACGAGCAGTACTTC
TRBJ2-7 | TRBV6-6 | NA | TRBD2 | CASSSRLAGESYEQYF | TGTGCCAGCAGTTCTCGGCTAGCGGGAGAGTCCTACGAGCAGTACTTC
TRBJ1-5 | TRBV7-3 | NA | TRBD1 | CASSWDRNQPQHF | TGTGCCAGCAGCTGGGACAGGAATCAGCCCCAGCATTTT